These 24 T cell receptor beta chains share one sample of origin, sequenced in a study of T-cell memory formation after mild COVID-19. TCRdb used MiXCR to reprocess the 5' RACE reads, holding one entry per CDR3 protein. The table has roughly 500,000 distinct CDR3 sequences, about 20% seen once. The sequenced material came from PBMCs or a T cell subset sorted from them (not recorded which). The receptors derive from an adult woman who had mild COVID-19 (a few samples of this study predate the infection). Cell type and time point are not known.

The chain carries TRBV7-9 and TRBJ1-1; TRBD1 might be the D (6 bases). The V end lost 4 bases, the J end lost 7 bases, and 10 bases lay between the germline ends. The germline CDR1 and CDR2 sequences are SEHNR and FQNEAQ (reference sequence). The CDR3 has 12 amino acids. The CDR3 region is CASSSRDNEAFF. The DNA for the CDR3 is TGTGCCAGCAGCTCCCGGGACAATGAAGCTTTCTTT.

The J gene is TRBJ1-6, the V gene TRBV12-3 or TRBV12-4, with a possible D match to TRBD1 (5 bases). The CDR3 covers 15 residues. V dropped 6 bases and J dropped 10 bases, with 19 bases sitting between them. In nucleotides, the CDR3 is TGTGCCAGCAGGACCGACGGGGGTGTAAAGTCACCCCTCCACTTT. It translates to CASRTDGGVKSPLHF.

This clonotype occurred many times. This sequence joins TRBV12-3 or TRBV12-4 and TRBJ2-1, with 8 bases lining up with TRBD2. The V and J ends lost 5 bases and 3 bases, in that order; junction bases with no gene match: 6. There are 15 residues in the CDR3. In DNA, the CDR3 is TGTGCCAGCAGTCAACTAGCGGATGACTACAATGAGCAGTTCTTC. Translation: CASSQLADDYNEQFF.

Here the CDR3 DNA reads TGCAGCGTTGAAGCCGGACTAGCGGGATACAATGAGCAGTTCTTC. As protein: CSVEAGLAGYNEQFF. The chain uses TRBV29-1 and TRBJ2-1; TRBD2 agrees at 12 bases. After removal of 1 base from V and 4 bases from J, the junction contained 2 bases not matched to a gene. CDR1 is SQVTM and CDR2 is ANQGSEA in the germline V gene. CDR3 length: 15 residues.

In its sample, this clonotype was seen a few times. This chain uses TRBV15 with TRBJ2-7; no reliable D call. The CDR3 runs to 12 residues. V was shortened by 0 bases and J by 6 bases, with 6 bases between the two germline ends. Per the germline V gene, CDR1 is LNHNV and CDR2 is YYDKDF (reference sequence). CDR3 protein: CATSRDVGEQYF. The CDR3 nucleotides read TGTGCCACCAGCAGAGACGTTGGCGAGCAGTACTTC.

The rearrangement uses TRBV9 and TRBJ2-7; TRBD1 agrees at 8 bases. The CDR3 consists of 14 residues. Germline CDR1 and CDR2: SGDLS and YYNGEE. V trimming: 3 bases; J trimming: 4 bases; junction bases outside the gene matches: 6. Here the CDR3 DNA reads TGTGCCAGCAGCGCATGGGGACAGGTTTACGAGCAGTACTTC. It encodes CASSAWGQVYEQYF. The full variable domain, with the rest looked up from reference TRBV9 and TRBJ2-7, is DSGVTQTPKHLITATGQRVTLRCSPRSGDLSVYWYQQSLDQGLQFLIQYYNGEERAKGNILERFSAQQFPDLHSELNLSSLELGDSALYFCASSAWGQVYEQYFGPGTRLTVT.

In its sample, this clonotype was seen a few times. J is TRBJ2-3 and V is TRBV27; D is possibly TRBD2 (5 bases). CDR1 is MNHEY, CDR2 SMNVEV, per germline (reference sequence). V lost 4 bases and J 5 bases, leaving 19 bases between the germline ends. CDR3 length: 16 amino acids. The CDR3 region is CASSSPFDGSLDTQYF. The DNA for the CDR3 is TGTGCCAGCAGTTCCCCCTTCGATGGGAGTCTAGATACGCAGTATTTT.

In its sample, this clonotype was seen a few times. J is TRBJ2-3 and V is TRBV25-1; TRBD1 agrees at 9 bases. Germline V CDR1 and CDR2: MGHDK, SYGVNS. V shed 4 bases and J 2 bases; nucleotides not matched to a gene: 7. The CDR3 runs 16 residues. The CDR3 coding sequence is TGTGCCAGCAGTGGAGACCGGGACAGGGACACAGATACGCAGTATTTT. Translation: CASSGDRDRDTDTQYF.

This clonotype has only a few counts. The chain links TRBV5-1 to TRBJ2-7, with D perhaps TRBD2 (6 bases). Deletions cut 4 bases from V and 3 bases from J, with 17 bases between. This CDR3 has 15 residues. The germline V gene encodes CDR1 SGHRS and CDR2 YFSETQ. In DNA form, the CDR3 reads TGCGCCAGCAGCCACAGTATGGAGGGATACTACGAGCAGTACTTC. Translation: CASSHSMEGYYEQYF.

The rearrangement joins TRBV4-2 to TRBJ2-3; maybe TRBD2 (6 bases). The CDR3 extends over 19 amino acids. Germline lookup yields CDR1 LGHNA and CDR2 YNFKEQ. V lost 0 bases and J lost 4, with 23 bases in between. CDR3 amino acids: CASSQDREVVTERADTQYF. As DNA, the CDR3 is TGTGCCAGCAGCCAAGATAGGGAGGTCGTGACGGAGAGAGCAGATACGCAGTATTTT.

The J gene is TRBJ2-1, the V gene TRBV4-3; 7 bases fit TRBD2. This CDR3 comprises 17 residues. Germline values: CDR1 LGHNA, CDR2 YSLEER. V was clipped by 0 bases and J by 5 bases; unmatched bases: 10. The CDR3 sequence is CASSQDSGREWNNEQFF. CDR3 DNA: TGCGCCAGCAGCCAAGATTCTGGGCGGGAGTGGAACAATGAGCAGTTCTTC.

The CDR3 DNA follows: TGCGCCAGCAGCCTAGGCTGGGGGGCCTACGAGCAGTACTTC. Protein sequence: CASSLGWGAYEQYF. The V gene is TRBV4-1, the J gene TRBJ2-7; possibly TRBD2 for D (6 bases). V was pared by 4 bases and J by 2 bases, with 12 bases between. The germline gives CDR1 MGHRA, CDR2 YSYEKL. The CDR3 sequence is 14 residues long.

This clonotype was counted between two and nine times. The CDR3 spells CASSQGGDSGTEAFF. The CDR3 DNA reads as TGTGCCAGCAGCCAAGGAGGGGATTCAGGCACTGAAGCTTTCTTT. The chain joins TRBV4-2 to TRBJ1-1; D may be TRBD1 (5 bases). CDR3 length: 15 residues. The V gene's germline CDR1 is LGHNA and CDR2 YNFKEQ. V dropped 1 base and J dropped 4 bases, with 13 bases sitting between them.

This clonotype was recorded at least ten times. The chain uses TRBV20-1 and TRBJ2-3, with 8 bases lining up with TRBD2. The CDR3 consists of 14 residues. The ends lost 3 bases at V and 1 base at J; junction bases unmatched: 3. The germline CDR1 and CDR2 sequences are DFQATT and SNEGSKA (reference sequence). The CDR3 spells CSARDSGGTDTQYF. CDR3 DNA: TGCAGTGCTAGGGATAGCGGGGGCACAGATACGCAGTATTTT.

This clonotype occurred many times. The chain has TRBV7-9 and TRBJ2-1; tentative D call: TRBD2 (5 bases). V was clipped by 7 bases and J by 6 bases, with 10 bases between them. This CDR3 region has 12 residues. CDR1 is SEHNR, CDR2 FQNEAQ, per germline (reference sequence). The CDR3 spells CASIGVSNEQFF. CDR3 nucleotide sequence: TGTGCCAGCATCGGGGTTTCCAATGAGCAGTTCTTC.

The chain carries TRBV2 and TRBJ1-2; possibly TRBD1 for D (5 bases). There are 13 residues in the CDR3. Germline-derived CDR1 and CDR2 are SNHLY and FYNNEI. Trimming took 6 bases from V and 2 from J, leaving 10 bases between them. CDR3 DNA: TGTGCCAGCAGGACAGACCGGAACTATGGCTACACCTTC. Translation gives CASRTDRNYGYTF.

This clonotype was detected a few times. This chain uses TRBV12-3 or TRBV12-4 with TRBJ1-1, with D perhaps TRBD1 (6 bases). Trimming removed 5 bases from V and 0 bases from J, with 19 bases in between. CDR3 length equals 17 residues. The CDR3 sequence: CASSPAGVGAMNTEAFF. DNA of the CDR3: TGTGCCAGCAGTCCGGCGGGGGTGGGGGCCATGAACACTGAAGCTTTCTTT.

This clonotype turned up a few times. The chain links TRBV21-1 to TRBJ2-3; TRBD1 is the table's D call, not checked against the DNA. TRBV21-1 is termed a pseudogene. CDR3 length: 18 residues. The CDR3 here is CASSKGQSSSWGTDTQYF. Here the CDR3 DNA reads TGTGCCAGCAGCAAGGGACAGTCTTCTAGTTGGGGCACAGATACGCAGTATTTT.

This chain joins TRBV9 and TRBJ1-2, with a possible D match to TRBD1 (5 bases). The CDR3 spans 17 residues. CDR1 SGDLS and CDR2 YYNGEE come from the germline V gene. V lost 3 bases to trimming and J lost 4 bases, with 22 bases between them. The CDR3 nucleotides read TGTGCCAGCAGCGGAGGGGATGGATTGGGGGATCGCTATGGCTACACCTTC. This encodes CASSGGDGLGDRYGYTF.

The CDR3 spells CASRKGSGSNNEQFF. DNA for the CDR3: TGCGCCAGCAGAAAAGGCTCGGGGTCTAACAATGAGCAGTTCTTC. The chain couples TRBV5-1 to TRBJ2-1, with D maybe TRBD2 (5 bases). V dropped 5 bases and J dropped 5 bases, with 17 bases sitting between them. This CDR3 is 15 amino acids long. Germline V CDR1 and CDR2: SGHRS, YFSETQ.

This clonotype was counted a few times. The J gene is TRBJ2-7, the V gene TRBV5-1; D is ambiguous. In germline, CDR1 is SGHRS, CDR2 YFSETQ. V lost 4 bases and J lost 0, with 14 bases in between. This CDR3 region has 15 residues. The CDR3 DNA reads TGCGCCAGCAGCCCCGGACGCACGACCTCCTACGAGCAGTACTTC. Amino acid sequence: CASSPGRTTSYEQYF.

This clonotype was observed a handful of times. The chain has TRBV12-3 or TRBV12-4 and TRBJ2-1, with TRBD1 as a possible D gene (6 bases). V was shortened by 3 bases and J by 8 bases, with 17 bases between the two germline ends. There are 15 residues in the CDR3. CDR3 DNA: TGTGCCAGCAGTTTTCGAGACAGGCGACTGGATGAGCAGTTCTTC. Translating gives CASSFRDRRLDEQFF.

CDR3: CASSLAGHYGGDEQFF. The CDR3 DNA is TGTGCCAGCAGCTTGGCGGGACACTATGGGGGCGATGAGCAGTTCTTC. This sequence joins TRBV7-6 and TRBJ2-1; D might be TRBD1 or TRBD2, each matching 6 bases. Germline V gene lookup returns CDR1 SGHVS and CDR2 FNYEAQ. V lost 3 bases and J lost 8, with 20 bases in between. This CDR3 has 16 residues. The entire variable domain, with the rest obtained from reference TRBV7-6 and TRBJ2-1, is as follows: GAGVSQSPRYKVTKRGQDVALRCDPISGHVSLYWYRQALGQGPEFLTYFNYEAQQDKSGLPNDRFSAERPEGSISTLTIQRTEQRDSAMYRCASSLAGHYGGDEQFFGPGTRLTVL.

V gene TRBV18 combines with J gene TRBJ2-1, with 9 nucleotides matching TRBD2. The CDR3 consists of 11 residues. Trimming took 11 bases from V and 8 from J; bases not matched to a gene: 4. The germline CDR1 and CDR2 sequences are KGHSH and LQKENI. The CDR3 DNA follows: TGTGCCGGTAGCGGGAGCTATGAGCAGTTCTTC. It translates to CAGSGSYEQFF.